These 18 T cell receptor beta chains came from one sample sequenced in a study of CXCR3-negative and CXCR3-positive naive CD8 T cells. Study results and limitations: CXCR3-negative naive cells had less hydrophobic TRB CDR3s than did CXCR3-positive naive cells.

UMI labels and 5' RACE were used to prepare the TRB cDNA libraries. Reprocessing the 5' RACE reads, TCRdb reports a single entry for every CDR3 protein and omits DNA. Here the sample table reports roughly 63,000 distinct CDR3 sequences. For these receptors, no antigen is known. The specimen sequenced was naive CXCR3+ CD8+ T cells from blood. As to subset: CD45RO-CCR7+CD27+CD95- naive CD8+ T cells expressing CXCR3 (TNR3+). All receptors come from a human donor in good health. Some clones in this sample may be carry-over from other donors' samples.

The CDR3 is CSVEQGLPYEQYF. The rearrangement links TRBV29-1 to TRBJ2-7; TCRdb's assignment of TRBD1 cannot be checked, as there is no DNA. Germline V gene sequence: CDR1 SQVTM, CDR2 ANQGSEA. The CDR3 extends over 13 amino acids.

The chain uses TRBV29-1 and TRBJ2-1; TCRdb picks TRBD1, but there is no DNA to check that call. CDR3 length: 14 amino acids. The germline V gene encodes CDR1 SQVTM and CDR2 ANQGSEA. CDR3: CSVSQMGRVNEQFF.

The rearrangement uses TRBV5-1 and TRBJ2-1. This CDR3 is 12 amino acids long. From germline, CDR1 is SGHRS and CDR2 YFSETQ. CDR3 protein: CASSLVDNEQFF.

The rearrangement joins TRBV13 to TRBJ1-2; TCRdb reports TRBD1, a call that lacks DNA to check it against. The V gene's germline CDR1 is PRHDT and CDR2 FYEKMQ (reference sequence). This CDR3 region has 16 residues. The CDR3 here is CASSLLQGEGNYGYTF.

This chain uses TRBV7-9 with TRBJ1-5; the D gene TCRdb calls, TRBD1, cannot be checked with no DNA. Germline V lookup: CDR1 SEHNR, CDR2 FQNEAQ (reference sequence). The CDR3 spans 15 residues. CDR3 residues: CASSGDRTWDQPQHF.

V and J are TRBV10-3 and TRBJ2-1; TCRdb returns TRBD1, unconfirmable since there is no DNA. CDR1 and CDR2 (germline): ENHRY, SYGVKD. The CDR3 totals 16 residues. CDR3 region: CAISDSGGTGDNEQFF.

V usage is TRBV29-1 and J usage is TRBJ1-2; TCRdb returns TRBD1, unconfirmable since there is no DNA. The CDR3 loop spans 12 amino acids. Germline-derived CDR1 and CDR2 are SQVTM and ANQGSEA. The CDR3 sequence: CSVPGQHYGYTF.

V and J are TRBV5-1 and TRBJ2-3; lacking DNA, the TRBD1 call made by TCRdb goes unchecked. The CDR3 length is 15 residues. Looked up from germline, CDR1 is SGHRS and CDR2 is YFSETQ. The CDR3 spells CASSYTGGSTDTQYF. Combining the CDR3 with reference TRBV5-1 and TRBJ2-3 gives the whole variable domain KAGVTQTPRYLIKTRGQQVTLSCSPISGHRSVSWYQQTPGQGLQFLFEYFSETQRNKGNFPGRFSGRQFSNSRSEMNVSTLELGDSALYLCASSYTGGSTDTQYFGPGTRLTVL.

The rearrangement links TRBV7-9 to TRBJ1-1. This CDR3 spans 13 amino acids. The germline gives CDR1 SEHNR, CDR2 FQNEAQ (reference sequence). This chain's CDR3 is CASSPTEEREAFF. Full variable domain (missing parts from reference TRBV7-9 and TRBJ1-1): DTGVSQNPRHKITKRGQNVTFRCDPISEHNRLYWYRQTLGQGPEFLTYFQNEAQLEKSRLLSDRFSAERPKGSFSTLEIQRTEQGDSAMYLCASSPTEEREAFFGQGTRLTVV.

This chain's CDR3 is CASTPLSSSTDTQYF. This chain uses TRBV4-1 with TRBJ2-3; checking the TCRdb D call of TRBD2 is not possible without DNA. Germline values: CDR1 MGHRA, CDR2 YSYEKL. The CDR3 covers 15 residues.

The chain carries TRBV20-1 and TRBJ2-3; the TCRdb D gene call, TRBD1, has no DNA to confirm it. Germline CDR1 is DFQATT and CDR2 is SNEGSKA (reference sequence). CDR3 size: 18 residues. CDR3 sequence: CSASGYPGGESIADTQYF.

The chain couples TRBV29-1 to TRBJ2-7; as DNA is missing, the TRBD1 call by TCRdb cannot be tested. This CDR3 is built from 14 residues. CDR1 and CDR2 from the germline V gene are SQVTM and ANQGSEA. The chain's CDR3 is CSVESPTENYEQYF.

This chain uses TRBV29-1 with TRBJ2-1. The V gene's germline CDR1 is SQVTM and CDR2 ANQGSEA. This CDR3 region has 13 residues. CDR3: CSVGGGSYNEQFF.

The V and J genes are TRBV29-1 and TRBJ2-7; without DNA, the TCRdb call of TRBD1 cannot be checked. The CDR3 consists of 14 residues. The V gene's germline CDR1 is SQVTM and CDR2 ANQGSEA. The CDR3 here is CSALKTVSSYEQYF.

The chain's CDR3 is CATALRQGSYEQYF. The V gene is TRBV6-2 or TRBV6-3, the J gene TRBJ2-7; TCRdb picks TRBD1, but there is no DNA to check that call. The CDR3 is 14 residues long. In germline, CDR1 is MNHEY, CDR2 SVGEGT.

This chain connects TRBV7-3 to TRBJ2-1. CDR3 size: 12 residues. The germline V gene encodes CDR1 SGHTA and CDR2 FQGTGA. The CDR3 loop reads CASSPDHYEQFF.

J is TRBJ1-3 and V is TRBV29-1. In germline, CDR1 is SQVTM, CDR2 ANQGSEA. The CDR3 is made up of 11 amino acids. CDR3 residues: CSAREGNTIYF.

Considering frequency, this clonotype is medium-sized. The V gene is TRBV14, the J gene TRBJ2-1; TCRdb's assignment of TRBD2 cannot be checked, as there is no DNA. This CDR3 is built from 17 residues. CDR1 and CDR2 (germline): SGHDN, FVKESK. CDR3 sequence: CASSQVGFGNGPNEQFF.